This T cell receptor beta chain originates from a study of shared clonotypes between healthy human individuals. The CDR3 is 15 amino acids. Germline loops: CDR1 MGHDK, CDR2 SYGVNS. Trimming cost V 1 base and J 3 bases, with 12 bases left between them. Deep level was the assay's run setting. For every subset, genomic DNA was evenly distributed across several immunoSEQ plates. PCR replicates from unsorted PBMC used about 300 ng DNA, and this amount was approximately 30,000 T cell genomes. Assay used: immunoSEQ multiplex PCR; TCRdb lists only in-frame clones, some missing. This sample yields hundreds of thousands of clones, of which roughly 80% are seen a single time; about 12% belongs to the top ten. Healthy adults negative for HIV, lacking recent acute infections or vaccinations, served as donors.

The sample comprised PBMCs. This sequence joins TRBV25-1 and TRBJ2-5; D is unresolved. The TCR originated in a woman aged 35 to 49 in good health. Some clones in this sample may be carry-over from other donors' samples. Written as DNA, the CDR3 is TGTGCCAGCAGTGAATGGAGAACCTGGGAAGAGACCCAGTACTTC. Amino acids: CASSEWRTWEETQYF.